The source of this T cell receptor beta chain is a study of blood T cell repertoires in COVID-19. Background on the study: The analysed material was cDNA or gDNA that came from T cells, B-cell-depleted T cells, or PBMCs.

The germline V and J ends were trimmed by 0 bases and 0 bases, with 9 bases remaining between them. Germline V gene data show CDR1 as LNHDA and CDR2 as SQIVND (reference sequence). The CDR3 loop spans 16 amino acids. Enrollment of patients from Seattle took place during active infection, with longitudinal follow-up. Method: immunoSEQ multiplex PCR; TCRdb's copy keeps in-frame clones and lacks some. The sample consists of hundreds of thousands of clones, over 70% of them appearing once. Sequencing was performed on peripheral blood. J is TRBJ2-1 and V is TRBV19; possible D gene TRBD2, 5 bases. The clonotype was recovered from a woman aged 45-65 years with COVID-19, enrolled during active disease. CDR3 in DNA: TGTGCCAGTAGTATAGAAGCGGCGAGCTCCTACAATGAGCAGTTCTTC. Its translation is CASSIEAASSYNEQFF.